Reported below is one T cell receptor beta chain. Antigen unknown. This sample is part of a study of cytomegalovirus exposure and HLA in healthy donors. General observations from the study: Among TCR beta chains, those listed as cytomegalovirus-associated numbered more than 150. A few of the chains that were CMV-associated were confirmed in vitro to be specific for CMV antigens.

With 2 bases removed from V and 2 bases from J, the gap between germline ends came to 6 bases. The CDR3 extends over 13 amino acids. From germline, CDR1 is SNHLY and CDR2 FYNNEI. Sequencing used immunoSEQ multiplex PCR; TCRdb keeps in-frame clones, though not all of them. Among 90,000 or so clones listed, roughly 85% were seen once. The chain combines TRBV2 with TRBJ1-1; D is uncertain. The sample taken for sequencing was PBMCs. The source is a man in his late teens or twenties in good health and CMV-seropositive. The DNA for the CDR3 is TGTGCCAGCAGTGAACAGGCTAACACTGAAGCTTTCTTT. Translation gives CASSEQANTEAFF.